These T cell receptor beta chains were read from a single sample in a study of molecular identifiers for immune sequencing clone quantification. Via MiXCR, TCRdb re-called the PCR reads, giving one row per CDR3 protein. The sample carries 400,000 to 600,000 distinct CDR3 sequences, roughly 25% recorded once. Sequencing was performed on naive CD8+ T cells from blood, with Jurkat cell RNA spiked in. The receptors come from a human donor in good health. Some libraries in this study had Jurkat cell RNA spiked in. Both conserved end residues are part of each CDR3. Fields, in order: V gene, D gene, clone size, CDR3 length, J gene, CDR3 protein, CDR3 DNA. D genes are given only for firm matches. Clone size, where shown, is once, few, many, or a class for clones that have expanded.

TRBV7-9	-	-	12	TRBJ2-5	CAGSPDKETQYF	TGTGCCGGCAGCCCAGACAAGGAGACCCAGTACTTC
TRBV2	-	-	17	TRBJ1-5	CASSEGQKSYSNQPQHF	TGTGCCAGCAGTGAGGGGCAGAAGTCCTATAGCAATCAGCCCCAGCATTTT
TRBV5-1	-	-	15	TRBJ2-3	CASSFRGGDTDTQYF	TGCGCCAGCAGCTTTAGGGGAGGCGACACAGATACGCAGTATTTT
TRBV4-1	-	-	12	TRBJ2-5	CASSEVKETQYF	TGCGCCAGCAGCGAAGTGAAAGAGACCCAGTACTTC
TRBV7-9	-	many	19	TRBJ2-3	CASSFVGQGLFEFTDTQYF	TGTGCCAGCAGCTTCGTTGGCCAGGGTCTCTTCGAGTTCACAGATACGCAGTATTTT
TRBV30	TRBD2	many	15	TRBJ2-1	CAWTGLAGGWNEQFF	TGTGCCTGGACGGGACTAGCGGGAGGTTGGAATGAGCAGTTCTTC
TRBV20-1	TRBD2	-	16	TRBJ2-3	CSARDLAGDPADTQYF	TGCAGTGCTAGAGATCTAGCGGGAGACCCCGCAGATACGCAGTATTTT
TRBV4-2	TRBD2	many	15	TRBJ2-7	CASSQGAGGPYEQYF	TGTGCCAGCAGCCAAGGGGCGGGGGGACCCTACGAGCAGTACTTC
TRBV19	TRBD2	few	15	TRBJ2-7	CASSTGAGTSYEQYF	TGTGCCAGTAGCACCGGAGCGGGGACCTCCTACGAGCAGTACTTC
TRBV4-1	-	-	12	TRBJ2-3	CASSLIVGEEYF	TGCGCCAGCAGCCTAATAGTGGGAGAGGAGTATTTT
TRBV6-2/TRBV6-3	-	few	13	TRBJ1-1	CASSYFPRTEAFF	TGTGCCAGCAGTTATTTTCCCCGCACTGAAGCTTTCTTT
TRBV27	TRBD2	many	16	TRBJ2-4	CASTPLRGLAENIQYF	TGTGCCAGCACCCCCCTCCGAGGACTAGCGGAAAACATTCAGTACTTC
TRBV7-3	-	many	15	TRBJ1-1	CASSLMGRSNTEAFF	TGTGCCAGCAGCTTAATGGGCAGATCGAACACTGAAGCTTTCTTT
TRBV6-1	-	many	15	TRBJ1-1	CASSEASGLNTEAFF	TGTGCCAGCAGTGAAGCTAGCGGACTGAACACTGAAGCTTTCTTT
TRBV4-3	-	-	16	TRBJ1-1	CASSHLGGAMDTEAFF	TGCGCCAGCAGCCATTTGGGGGGGGCAATGGACACTGAAGCTTTCTTT
TRBV12-3/TRBV12-4	TRBD2	few	13	TRBJ2-5	CASSNSGAETQYF	TGTGCCAGCAGTAACAGCGGGGCAGAGACCCAGTACTTC
TRBV11-2	TRBD2	-	15	TRBJ2-5	CASSPGTSDWETQYF	TGTGCCAGCAGCCCTGGGACTAGCGATTGGGAGACCCAGTACTTC
TRBV6-2/TRBV6-3	-	-	13	TRBJ2-7	CASSYLGANEQYF	TGTGCCAGCAGTTACTTGGGGGCCAACGAGCAGTACTTC
TRBV25-1	-	-	14	TRBJ1-1	CASSEFGSYTEAFF	TGTGCCAGCAGTGAATTCGGCAGCTACACTGAAGCTTTCTTT
TRBV29-1	-	many	13	TRBJ2-3	CSVGVSSTDTQYF	TGCAGCGTTGGGGTCAGTAGCACAGATACGCAGTATTTT
TRBV6-5	-	many	12	TRBJ1-6	CASSTQRSPLHF	TGTGCCAGCAGTACGCAGAGGTCACCCCTCCACTTT
TRBV7-8	-	once	14	TRBJ2-3	CTSSFGSGGDTQYF	TGTACCAGCAGCTTTGGTTCAGGGGGGGATACGCAGTATTTT
TRBV6-5	-	-	16	TRBJ2-7	CASSYSMGRDGYEQYF	TGTGCCAGCAGTTACTCGATGGGCAGGGATGGTTACGAGCAGTACTTC
TRBV7-9	TRBD1	few	14	TRBJ1-1	CASSLRQGAVEAFF	TGTGCCAGCAGCTTAAGACAGGGGGCGGTGGAAGCTTTCTTT
TRBV29-1	-	many	14	TRBJ2-2	CSVVVGVGTGELFF	TGCAGCGTTGTGGTGGGAGTGGGGACCGGGGAGCTGTTTTTT
TRBV5-1	-	many	16	TRBJ2-3	CASTSVAVGAGDTQYF	TGCGCCAGCACCTCTGTCGCGGTAGGGGCGGGAGATACGCAGTATTTT
TRBV20-1	-	-	17	TRBJ2-7	CCARDKESPSLNYEQYF	TGCTGTGCTAGAGATAAAGAGTCACCCAGCCTTAACTACGAGCAGTACTTC
TRBV11-2	TRBD2	few	16	TRBJ2-3	CASSSLAGETPDTQYF	TGTGCCAGCAGCTCGTTAGCGGGAGAGACTCCAGATACGCAGTATTTT
TRBV11-2	TRBD1	few	17	TRBJ2-7	CASSLGGQGPKGYEQYF	TGTGCCAGCAGCTTAGGGGGACAGGGGCCGAAAGGGTACGAGCAGTACTTC
TRBV3-1	-	-	15	TRBJ2-5	CASSQVFRGAEPQYF	TGTGCCAGCAGCCAAGTATTTAGGGGCGCGGAGCCCCAGTACTTC
TRBV5-1	TRBD2	few	15	TRBJ2-5	CASSPERGVQETQYF	TGCGCCAGCAGCCCCGAGCGGGGGGTCCAAGAGACCCAGTACTTC
TRBV4-3	TRBD1	few	14	TRBJ2-7	CASSLDRTGYEQYF	TGCGCCAGCAGCCTAGACAGGACAGGGTACGAGCAGTACTTC
TRBV5-1	-	few	14	TRBJ2-1	CASSLAQGGSEQFF	TGCGCCAGCAGCTTGGCCCAGGGGGGCTCTGAGCAGTTCTTC
TRBV20-1	-	few	15	TRBJ1-3	CSARELQGAGNTIYF	TGCAGTGCTAGAGAATTACAGGGCGCTGGAAACACCATATATTTT
TRBV12-3/TRBV12-4	TRBD2	-	17	TRBJ2-3	CASSLETSGTSTDTQYF	TGTGCCAGCAGTTTAGAAACTAGCGGGACTAGCACAGATACGCAGTATTTT
TRBV2	TRBD1	few	14	TRBJ2-5	CASRTGQLQETQYF	TGTGCCAGCAGGACGGGACAGCTCCAAGAGACCCAGTACTTC
TRBV4-1	-	many	14	TRBJ1-5	CASSQDQINQPQHF	TGCGCCAGCAGCCAAGACCAGATAAATCAGCCCCAGCATTTT
TRBV6-5	TRBD2	few	13	TRBJ2-5	CASSLTSGPEMYF	TGTGCCAGCAGTTTGACTAGCGGGCCTGAAATGTACTTC
TRBV28	TRBD2	many	15	TRBJ2-7	CASGSGTSGVYEQYF	TGTGCCAGCGGCTCCGGGACTAGCGGGGTTTACGAGCAGTACTTC
TRBV20-1	-	-	19	TRBJ2-3	CSARDLAHSGRLSTDTQYF	TGCAGTGCTAGAGATTTGGCCCACTCCGGTAGGCTAAGCACAGATACGCAGTATTTT
TRBV6-5	-	many	18	TRBJ2-2	CASSYWTQRSFWTGELFF	TGTGCCAGCAGTTATTGGACGCAGCGGAGTTTTTGGACCGGGGAGCTGTTTTTT
TRBV7-9	-	few	20	TRBJ2-6	CASSLAEPLAGSSGANVLTF	TGTGCCAGCAGCTTAGCGGAGCCTCTGGCGGGGAGCTCTGGGGCCAACGTCCTGACTTTC
TRBV20-1	-	-	14	TRBJ2-1	CSARGRGVNNEQFF	TGCAGTGCTCGCGGAAGGGGGGTTAACAATGAGCAGTTCTTC
TRBV4-2	-	-	12	TRBJ2-2	CASSPQAGELFF	TGTGCCAGCAGTCCCCAGGCCGGGGAGCTGTTTTTT
TRBV5-3	-	-	12	TRBJ2-7	CASSRPPYKQYF	TGTGCCAGCAGCCGTCCACCCTACAAGCAGTACTTC
TRBV7-7	-	few	14	TRBJ2-3	CASSLEGYTDTQYF	TGTGCCAGCAGCTTAGAGGGGTACACAGATACGCAGTATTTT
TRBV5-1	-	many	15	TRBJ1-1	CASSLGTTGRTEAFF	TGCGCCAGCAGCCTAGGGACAACCGGGCGTACTGAAGCTTTCTTT
TRBV27	-	-	13	TRBJ1-1	CSSSSAGTPEAFF	TGCTCCAGCAGTTCTGCGGGGACCCCAGAAGCTTTCTTT
TRBV7-2	-	-	15	TRBJ2-3	CASSARTVPFYTQYF	TGTGCCAGCAGCGCCCGGACGGTACCGTTTTATACGCAGTATTTT
TRBV20-1	TRBD1	-	20	TRBJ2-7	CSARGAGEYIGTGLLYEQYF	TGCAGTGCTAGGGGTGCAGGAGAATACATAGGGACAGGGCTTCTTTACGAGCAGTACTTC
TRBV19	-	few	15	TRBJ2-6	CASSGQGPGANVLTF	TGTGCCAGTAGTGGGCAGGGGCCTGGGGCCAACGTCCTGACTTTC
TRBV7-2	TRBD2	many	17	TRBJ2-3	CASSPLGLADNTDTQYF	TGTGCCAGCAGCCCGCTGGGACTAGCGGACAACACAGATACGCAGTATTTT
TRBV7-2	-	-	14	TRBJ1-1	CASSLITAGYEAFF	TGTGCCAGCAGCTTAATCACGGCGGGGTATGAAGCTTTCTTT
TRBV4-3	-	-	15	TRBJ2-7	CASSQDWAGSYEQYF	TGCGCCAGCAGCCAAGATTGGGCAGGGTCCTACGAGCAGTACTTC
TRBV9	-	-	15	TRBJ2-1	CASSVMWGSNNEQFF	TGTGCCAGCAGCGTAATGTGGGGGTCAAACAATGAGCAGTTCTTC
TRBV4-3	TRBD2	-	15	TRBJ2-7	CASSHGLAGGFEQYF	TGCGCCAGCAGCCACGGACTAGCGGGAGGGTTCGAGCAGTACTTC